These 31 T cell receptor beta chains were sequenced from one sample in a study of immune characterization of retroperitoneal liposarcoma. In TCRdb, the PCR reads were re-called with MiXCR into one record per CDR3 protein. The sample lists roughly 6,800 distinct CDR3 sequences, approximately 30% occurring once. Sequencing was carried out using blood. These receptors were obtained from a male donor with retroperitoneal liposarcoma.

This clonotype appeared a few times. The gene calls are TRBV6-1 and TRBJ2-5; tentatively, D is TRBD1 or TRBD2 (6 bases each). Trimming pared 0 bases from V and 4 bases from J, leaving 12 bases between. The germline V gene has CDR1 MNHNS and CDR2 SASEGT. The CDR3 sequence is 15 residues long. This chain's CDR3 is CASSEALGGPETQYF. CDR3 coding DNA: TGTGCCAGCAGTGAAGCGCTTGGGGGGCCAGAGACCCAGTACTTC.

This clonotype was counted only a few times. CDR3: CASSIGAAIQYF. The CDR3 DNA reads TGTGCCAGTAGTATCGGAGCCGCCATTCAGTACTTC. The V and J genes are TRBV19 and TRBJ2-4; no definite D call. Trimming cost V 3 bases and J 9 bases, with 9 bases left between them. Germline loops: CDR1 LNHDA, CDR2 SQIVND (reference sequence). This CDR3 is 12 amino acids long.

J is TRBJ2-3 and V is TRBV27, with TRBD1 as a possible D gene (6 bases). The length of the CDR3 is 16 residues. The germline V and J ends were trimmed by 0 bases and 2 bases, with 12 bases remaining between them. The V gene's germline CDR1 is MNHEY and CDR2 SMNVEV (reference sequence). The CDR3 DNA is TGTGCCAGCAGTTTATCCCTAGGGGGACACACAGATACGCAGTATTTT. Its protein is CASSLSLGGHTDTQYF.

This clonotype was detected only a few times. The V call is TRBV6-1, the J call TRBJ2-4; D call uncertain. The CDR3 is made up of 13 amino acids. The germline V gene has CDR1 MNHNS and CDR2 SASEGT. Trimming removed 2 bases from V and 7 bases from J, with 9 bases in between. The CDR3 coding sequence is TGTGCCAGCAGTGAAACGTTCGGGAACATTCAGTACTTC. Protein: CASSETFGNIQYF.

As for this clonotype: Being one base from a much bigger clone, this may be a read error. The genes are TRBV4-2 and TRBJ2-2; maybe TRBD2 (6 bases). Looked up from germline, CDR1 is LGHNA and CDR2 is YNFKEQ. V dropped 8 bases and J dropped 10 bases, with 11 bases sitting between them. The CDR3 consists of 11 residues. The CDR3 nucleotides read TGTGCCAGCCGGAGGGCCGAGGAGCTGTTTTTT. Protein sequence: CASRRAEELFF.

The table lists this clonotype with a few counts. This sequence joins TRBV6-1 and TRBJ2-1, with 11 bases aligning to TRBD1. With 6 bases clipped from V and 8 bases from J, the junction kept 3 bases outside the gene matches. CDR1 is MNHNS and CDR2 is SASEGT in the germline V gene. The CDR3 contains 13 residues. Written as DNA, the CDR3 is TGTGCCAGCAGGGACAGGGGGCGCCATGAGCAGTTCTTC. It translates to CASRDRGRHEQFF.

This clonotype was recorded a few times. CDR3 DNA: TGCGCCAGCAGCCAAGTAACAGATGAAAAACTGTTTTTT. Translating it yields CASSQVTDEKLFF. The chain couples TRBV4-1 to TRBJ1-4; D is unresolved. Trimming removed 1 base at V and 6 bases at J, with 6 bases between. The CDR3 runs to 13 residues. CDR1 is MGHRA and CDR2 is YSYEKL in the germline V gene.

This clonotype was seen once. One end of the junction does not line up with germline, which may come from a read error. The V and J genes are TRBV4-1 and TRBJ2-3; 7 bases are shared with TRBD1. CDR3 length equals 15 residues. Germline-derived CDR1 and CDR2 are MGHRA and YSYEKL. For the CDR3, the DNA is TGTGCCAGCAGCCCTTGGGACAGACACACAGATACGCAGTATTTT. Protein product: CASSPWDRHTDTQYF.

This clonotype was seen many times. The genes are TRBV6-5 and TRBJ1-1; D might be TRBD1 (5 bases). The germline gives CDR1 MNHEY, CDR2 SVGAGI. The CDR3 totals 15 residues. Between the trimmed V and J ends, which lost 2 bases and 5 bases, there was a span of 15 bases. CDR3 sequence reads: CASSYMQGSGTEAFF. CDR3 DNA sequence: TGTGCCAGCAGTTACATGCAGGGAAGCGGGACTGAAGCTTTCTTT.

CDR3 in amino acids: CASSRRPSEAFF. The CDR3 bases are TGTGCCAGCAGCCGCCGACCGTCTGAAGCTTTCTTT. The chain is built from TRBV3-1 and TRBJ1-1; the D is unclear. Trimming shortened V by 4 bases and J by 6 bases, and 9 bases separated the two germline ends. The V gene's germline CDR1 is LGHDT and CDR2 YNNKEL (reference sequence). The CDR3 loop spans 12 amino acids. The variable domain in full, completed from reference TRBV3-1 and TRBJ1-1, reads DTAVSQTPKYLVTQMGNDKSIKCEQNLGHDTMYWYKQDSKKFLKIMFSYNNKELIINETVPNRFSPKSPDKAHLNLHINSLELGDSAVYFCASSRRPSEAFFGQGTRLTVV.

For the CDR3, the DNA is TGTGCCAGCAGCGCACGACAGGACAGGGTCGGGCAGCCCCAGCATTTT. Its protein is CASSARQDRVGQPQHF. The gene calls are TRBV6-4 and TRBJ1-5; 8 bases align to TRBD1. This CDR3 spans 16 amino acids. V trimming: 6 bases; J trimming: 7 bases; junction bases outside the gene matches: 14. Germline V gives CDR1 MRHNA, CDR2 SNTAGT.

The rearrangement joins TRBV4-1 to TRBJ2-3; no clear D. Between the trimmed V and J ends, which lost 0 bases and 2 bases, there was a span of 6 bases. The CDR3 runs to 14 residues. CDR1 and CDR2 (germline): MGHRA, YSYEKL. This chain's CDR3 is CASSQDSNTDTQYF. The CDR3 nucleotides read TGCGCCAGCAGCCAAGATTCTAACACAGATACGCAGTATTTT.

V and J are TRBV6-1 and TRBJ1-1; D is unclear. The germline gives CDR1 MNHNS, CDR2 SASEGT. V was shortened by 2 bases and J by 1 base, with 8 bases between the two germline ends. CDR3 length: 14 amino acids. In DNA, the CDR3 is TGTGCCAGCAGTGAACGGGCGGGGAACACTGAAGCTTTCTTT. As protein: CASSERAGNTEAFF.

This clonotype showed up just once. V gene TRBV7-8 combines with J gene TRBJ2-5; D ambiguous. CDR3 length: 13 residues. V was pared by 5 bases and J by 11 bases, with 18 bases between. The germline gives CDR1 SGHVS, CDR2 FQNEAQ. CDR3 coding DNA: TGTGCCAGCAGCCCGCCAGAGTGGAATGAGCAGTACTTC. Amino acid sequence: CASSPPEWNEQYF.

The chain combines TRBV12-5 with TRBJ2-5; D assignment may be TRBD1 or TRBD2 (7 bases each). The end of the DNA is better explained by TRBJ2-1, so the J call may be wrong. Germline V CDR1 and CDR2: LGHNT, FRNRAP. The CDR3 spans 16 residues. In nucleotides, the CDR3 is TGTGCTAGTGGTTGGGGGGGGGACAGCCGCTACAATGAGCAGTTCTTC. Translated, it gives CASGWGGDSRYNEQFF.

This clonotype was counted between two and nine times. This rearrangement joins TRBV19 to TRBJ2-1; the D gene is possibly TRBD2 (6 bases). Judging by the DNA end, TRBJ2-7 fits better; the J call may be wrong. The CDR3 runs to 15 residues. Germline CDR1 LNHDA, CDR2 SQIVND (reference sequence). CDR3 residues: CASSARDGGVYEQYF. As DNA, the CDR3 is TGTGCCAGTAGTGCGCGGGACGGAGGAGTATACGAGCAGTACTTC.

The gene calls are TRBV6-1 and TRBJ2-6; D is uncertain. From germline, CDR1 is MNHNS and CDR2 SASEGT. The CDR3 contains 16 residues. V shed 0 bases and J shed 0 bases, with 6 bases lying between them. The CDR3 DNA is TGTGCCAGCAGTGAAGCAGGTCTCTCTGGGGCCAACGTCCTGACTTTC. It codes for CASSEAGLSGANVLTF.

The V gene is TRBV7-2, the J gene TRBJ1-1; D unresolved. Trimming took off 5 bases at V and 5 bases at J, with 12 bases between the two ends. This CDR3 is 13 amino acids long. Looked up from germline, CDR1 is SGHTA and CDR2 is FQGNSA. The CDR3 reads CASSQIPRTEAFF. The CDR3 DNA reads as TGTGCCAGCAGCCAGATTCCGAGAACTGAAGCTTTCTTT.

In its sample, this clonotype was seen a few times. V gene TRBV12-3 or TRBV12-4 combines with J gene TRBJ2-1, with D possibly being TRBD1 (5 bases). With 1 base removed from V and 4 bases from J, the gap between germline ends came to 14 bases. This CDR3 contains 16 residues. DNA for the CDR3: TGTGCCAGCAGTTTAGAGCAAGGGGCTGGATACAATGAGCAGTTCTTC. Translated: CASSLEQGAGYNEQFF.

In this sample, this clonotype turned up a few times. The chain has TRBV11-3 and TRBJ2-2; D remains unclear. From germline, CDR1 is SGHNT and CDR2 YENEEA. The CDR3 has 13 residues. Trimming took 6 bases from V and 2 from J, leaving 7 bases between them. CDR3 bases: TGTGCCAGCAGTATTGGAAACACCGGGGAGCTGTTTTTT. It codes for CASSIGNTGELFF.

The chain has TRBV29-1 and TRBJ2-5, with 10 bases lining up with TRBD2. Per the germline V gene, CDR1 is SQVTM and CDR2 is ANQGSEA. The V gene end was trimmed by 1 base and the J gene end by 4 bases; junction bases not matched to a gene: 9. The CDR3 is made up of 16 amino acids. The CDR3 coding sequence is TGCAGCGTTGAAGGGCTAGCGGGGGTGGTGGGAGAGACCCAGTACTTC. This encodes CSVEGLAGVVGETQYF. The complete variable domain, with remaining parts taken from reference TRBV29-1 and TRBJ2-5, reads SAVISQKPSRDICQRGTSLTIQCQVDSQVTMMFWYRQQPGQSLTLIATANQGSEATYESGFVIDKFPISRPNLTFSTLTVSNMSPEDSSIYLCSVEGLAGVVGETQYFGPGTRLLVL.

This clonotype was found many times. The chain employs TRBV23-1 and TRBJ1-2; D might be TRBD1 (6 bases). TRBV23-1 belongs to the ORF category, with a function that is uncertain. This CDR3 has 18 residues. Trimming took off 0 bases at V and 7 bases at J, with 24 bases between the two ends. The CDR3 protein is CASSQSRQEGLPTSGYTF. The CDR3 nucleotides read TGCGCCAGCAGTCAATCGAGACAGGAAGGATTGCCAACCTCTGGCTACACCTTC.

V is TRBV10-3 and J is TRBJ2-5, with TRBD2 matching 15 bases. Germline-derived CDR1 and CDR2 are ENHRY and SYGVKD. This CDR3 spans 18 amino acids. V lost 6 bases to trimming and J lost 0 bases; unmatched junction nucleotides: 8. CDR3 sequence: CAIRGGTSGGQYQETQYF. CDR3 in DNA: TGTGCCATCAGGGGAGGGACTAGCGGGGGGCAGTACCAAGAGACCCAGTACTTC.

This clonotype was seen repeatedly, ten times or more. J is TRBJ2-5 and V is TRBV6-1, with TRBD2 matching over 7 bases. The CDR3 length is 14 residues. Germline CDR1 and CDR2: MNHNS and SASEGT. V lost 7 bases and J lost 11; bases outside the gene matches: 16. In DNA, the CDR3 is TGTGCCAGCAAAAGGGCGGGAGTAAGGAATGAGCAGTACTTC. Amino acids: CASKRAGVRNEQYF.

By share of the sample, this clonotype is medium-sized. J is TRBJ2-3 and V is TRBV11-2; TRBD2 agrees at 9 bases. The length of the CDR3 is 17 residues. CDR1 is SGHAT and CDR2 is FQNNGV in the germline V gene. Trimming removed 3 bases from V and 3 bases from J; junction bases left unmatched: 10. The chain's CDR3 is CASSLWRAGGRTDTQYF. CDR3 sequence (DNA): TGTGCCAGCAGCTTGTGGAGGGCGGGGGGGAGGACAGATACGCAGTATTTT.

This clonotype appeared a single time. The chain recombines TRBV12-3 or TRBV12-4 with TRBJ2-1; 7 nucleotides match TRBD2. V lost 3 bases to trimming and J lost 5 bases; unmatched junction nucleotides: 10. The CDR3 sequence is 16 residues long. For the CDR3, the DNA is TGTGCCAGCAGTTTCCGGCGGCTAGCGGCAAACAATGAGCAGTTCTTC. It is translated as CASSFRRLAANNEQFF.

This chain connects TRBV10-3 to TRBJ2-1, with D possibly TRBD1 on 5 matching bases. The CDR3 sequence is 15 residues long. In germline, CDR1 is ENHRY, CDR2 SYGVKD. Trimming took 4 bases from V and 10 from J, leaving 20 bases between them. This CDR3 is CAISGRQPGSSEQFF. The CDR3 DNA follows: TGTGCCATCAGTGGTAGACAGCCTGGAAGCTCCGAGCAGTTCTTC.

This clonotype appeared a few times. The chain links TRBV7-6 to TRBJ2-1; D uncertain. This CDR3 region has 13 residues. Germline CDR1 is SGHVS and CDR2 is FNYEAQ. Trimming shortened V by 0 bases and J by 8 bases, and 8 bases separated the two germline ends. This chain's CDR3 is CASSLAGPDEQFF. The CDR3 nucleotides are TGTGCCAGCAGCTTAGCCGGTCCGGATGAGCAGTTCTTC.

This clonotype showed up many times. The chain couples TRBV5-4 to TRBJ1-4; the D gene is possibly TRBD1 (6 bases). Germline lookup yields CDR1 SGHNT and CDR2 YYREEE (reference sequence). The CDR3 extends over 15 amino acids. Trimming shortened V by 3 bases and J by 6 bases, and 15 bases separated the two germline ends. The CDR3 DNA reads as TGTGCCAGCAGCTCGAACAGGGCAGTGGATGAAAAACTGTTTTTT. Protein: CASSSNRAVDEKLFF.

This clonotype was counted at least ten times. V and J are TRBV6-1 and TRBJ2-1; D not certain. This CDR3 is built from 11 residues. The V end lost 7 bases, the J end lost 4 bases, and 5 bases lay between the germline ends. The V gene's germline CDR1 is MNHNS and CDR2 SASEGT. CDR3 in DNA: TGTGCCAGCATCGGGTACAATGAGCAGTTCTTC. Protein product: CASIGYNEQFF.

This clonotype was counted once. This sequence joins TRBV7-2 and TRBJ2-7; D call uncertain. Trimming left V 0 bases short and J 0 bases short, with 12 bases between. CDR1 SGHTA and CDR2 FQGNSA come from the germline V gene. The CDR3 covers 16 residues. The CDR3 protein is CASSLARLWSSYEQYF. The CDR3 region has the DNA TGTGCCAGCAGCTTAGCCCGGCTCTGGTCCTCCTACGAGCAGTACTTC.